These 31 T cell receptor beta chains were all obtained from the same sample, sequenced in a study of T cells in Graves' hyperthyroidism and ophthalmopathy. TCR beta CDR3 region amplification was performed from RNA transcripts. The TCR CDR3 was amplified in a first-round RT-PCR using the HTBI primer set. TCRdb redid the calling of the multiplex PCR reads with MiXCR, one entry per CDR3 protein. The repertoire includes 250,000 to 300,000 distinct CDR3 sequences, roughly an eighth of them detected once, and roughly 8.2% sits in the top ten. Sequenced input: blood. These receptors came from a woman aged 40-49 years with Graves' hyperthyroidism.

This clonotype was picked up many times. The J gene is TRBJ2-3, the V gene TRBV7-2; 8 nucleotides agree with TRBD1. Germline CDR1 and CDR2: SGHTA and FQGNSA. J was trimmed by 4 bases and V by 5 bases; bases with no gene match: 2. The CDR3 extends over 13 amino acids. The CDR3 bases are TGTGCCAGCAGCATACAGGGGGCAGATACGCAGTATTTT. Translated: CASSIQGADTQYF.

This clonotype was seen at least ten times. CDR3 amino acids: CASNSIQNTVYYGYTF. DNA for the CDR3: TGTGCCAGCAACTCCATACAGAATACTGTTTATTATGGCTACACCTTC. The chain combines TRBV28 with TRBJ1-2; D is unresolved. V was cut by 7 bases and J by 5 bases, with 23 bases left in between. Germline V gives CDR1 MDHEN, CDR2 SYDVKM. The CDR3 totals 16 residues.

The chain couples TRBV4-1 to TRBJ1-2; D ambiguous. Germline values: CDR1 MGHRA, CDR2 YSYEKL. The V end was cut by 2 bases, the J end by 2 bases, with 18 bases between. The CDR3 is 17 amino acids. The chain's CDR3 is CASSQPPGPRKNYGYTF. DNA for the CDR3: TGCGCCAGCAGCCAACCCCCCGGACCCCGAAAAAACTATGGCTACACCTTC.

At least ten counts were recorded for this clonotype. The rearrangement links TRBV6-1 to TRBJ2-7; D not certain. V lost 6 bases to trimming and J lost 2 bases, with 14 bases between them. CDR3 length: 14 amino acids. Germline-derived CDR1 and CDR2 are MNHNS and SASEGT. This CDR3 is CASSSDDGPYEQYF. In DNA form, the CDR3 reads TGTGCCAGCAGCTCCGACGACGGACCCTACGAGCAGTACTTC.

The sample holds many counts of this clonotype. The V call is TRBV7-2, the J call TRBJ2-1; weak D call: TRBD2 (5 bases). There are 14 residues in the CDR3. Between the trimmed V and J ends, which lost 1 base and 8 bases, there was a span of 12 bases. Germline lookup yields CDR1 SGHTA and CDR2 FQGNSA. The CDR3 here is CASSLELVLHEQFF. The CDR3 nucleotides read TGTGCCAGCAGCTTAGAACTAGTCCTCCATGAGCAGTTCTTC.

This chain links TRBV2 with TRBJ1-5, with 9 bases identical to TRBD1. V was clipped by 6 bases and J by 7 bases; unmatched bases: 4. The CDR3 is 13 amino acids. CDR1 SNHLY and CDR2 FYNNEI come from the germline V gene. CDR3 DNA: TGTGCCAGCAGACAGGGGGCGGACCAGCCCCAGCATTTT. It translates to CASRQGADQPQHF.

This clonotype showed up many times. CDR3 DNA sequence: TGTGCCAGCAGCCGAGGTACTACCGGGATTGATACAGATACGCAGTATTTT. This codes for CASSRGTTGIDTDTQYF. The chain joins TRBV11-3 to TRBJ2-3; tentatively, D is TRBD2 (5 bases). Trimming removed 5 bases from V and 3 bases from J, with 21 bases in between. This CDR3 is built from 17 residues. Germline CDR1 SGHNT, CDR2 YENEEA.

This clonotype was recorded at least ten times. The chain has TRBV7-3 and TRBJ1-2; TRBD1 is a possible D gene (6 bases). The CDR3 spans 16 residues. Per germline, CDR1 SGHTA and CDR2 FQGTGA. V gave up 4 bases and J gave up 5 bases, with 20 bases separating them. The CDR3 DNA reads as TGTGCCAGCAGCTGGGGGGCCACCGGGACGGATTATGGCTACACCTTC. It specifies CASSWGATGTDYGYTF.

This clonotype was detected only a few times. The chain joins TRBV5-1 to TRBJ2-3, with unresolved D. V shed 0 bases and J shed 2 bases, with 13 bases lying between them. CDR1 is SGHRS, CDR2 YFSETQ, per germline. The length of the CDR3 is 16 residues. The CDR3 loop reads CASSLAGRAITDTQYF. The DNA of the CDR3 is TGCGCCAGCAGCTTGGCCGGAAGGGCCATCACAGATACGCAGTATTTT.

At least ten counts were recorded for this clonotype. J is TRBJ1-4 and V is TRBV30, with TRBD1 matching 7 bases. This CDR3 has 12 residues. J was trimmed by 7 bases and V by 6 bases; bases with no gene match: 5. In germline, CDR1 is GTSNPN, CDR2 SVGIG (reference sequence). CDR3 nucleotide sequence: TGTGCCTGCCGGGACAGCGGTGAAAAACTGTTTTTT. Translation gives CACRDSGEKLFF.

This clonotype was observed many times. The chain is built from TRBV20-1 and TRBJ2-2; 12 bases fit TRBD1. V lost 3 bases, J lost 6 bases, and 11 bases stayed unmatched. The germline V gene has CDR1 DFQATT and CDR2 SNEGSKA (reference sequence). This CDR3 comprises 17 residues. The CDR3 DNA is TGCAGTGCTAGCCCCTGGGGACAGGGGGCTGTTGCCGGGGAGCTGTTTTTT. As protein: CSASPWGQGAVAGELFF.

In its sample, this clonotype was seen many times. The J gene is TRBJ1-4, the V gene TRBV5-8, with TRBD1 matching 8 bases. The germline gives CDR1 SGHTS, CDR2 YDEGEE. CDR3 length: 14 residues. V lost 0 bases and J lost 10; bases outside the gene matches: 5. CDR3 sequence: CASSLGQGKGKLFF. The CDR3 DNA reads TGTGCCAGCAGCTTGGGACAGGGGAAGGGAAAACTGTTTTTT.

This clonotype was recorded a few times. V usage is TRBV20-1 and J usage is TRBJ2-5, with D maybe TRBD1 (5 bases). The V end was cut by 6 bases, the J end by 5 bases, with 16 bases between. The germline gives CDR1 DFQATT, CDR2 SNEGSKA (reference sequence). The CDR3 runs to 13 residues. CDR3 coding DNA: TGCAGTGCCTCGGACACGCTTAGCGAGACCCAGTACTTC. Translation: CSASDTLSETQYF.

This clonotype was detected many times. The chain couples TRBV12-3 or TRBV12-4 to TRBJ1-3; D is perhaps TRBD1 (6 bases). V shed 6 bases and J shed 0 bases, with 9 bases lying between them. The CDR3 has 14 amino acids. The CDR3 coding sequence is TGTGCCAGCAGCCCGACAGGCTCTGGAAACACCATATATTTT. Encoded protein: CASSPTGSGNTIYF.

This clonotype was detected ten times or more. This rearrangement joins TRBV30 to TRBJ1-2, with D possibly being TRBD1 (6 bases). The CDR3 is made up of 14 amino acids. CDR1 GTSNPN and CDR2 SVGIG come from the germline V gene (reference sequence). The ends were cut back, 1 base at V and 1 base at J, with 10 bases in the middle. This chain's CDR3 is CAWSAGTNNYGYTF. The CDR3 nucleotides read TGTGCCTGGAGTGCCGGGACAAATAACTATGGCTACACCTTC.

There are many counts of this clonotype. V and J are TRBV29-1 and TRBJ1-1; 7 bases map to TRBD1. Per the germline V gene, CDR1 is SQVTM and CDR2 is ANQGSEA. Trimming at V came to 7 bases and at J to 1 base, leaving 3 bases not matched to a gene. CDR3 size: 12 residues. Written as DNA, the CDR3 is TGCAGCGCCACAGGGGAGAACACTGAAGCTTTCTTT. Amino acid sequence: CSATGENTEAFF.

In DNA form, the CDR3 reads TGTGCCAGCAGAAGATTGGGCAATGAGCAGTTCTTC. Translation gives CASRRLGNEQFF. The chain uses TRBV6-1 and TRBJ2-1; D is undetermined. Germline V gene lookup returns CDR1 MNHNS and CDR2 SASEGT. Trimming took 6 bases from V and 6 from J, leaving 9 bases between them. The CDR3 spans 12 residues.

This clonotype was counted ten times or more. The V and J genes are TRBV6-1 and TRBJ2-1; perhaps TRBD2 as D (6 bases). Germline V gene lookup returns CDR1 MNHNS and CDR2 SASEGT. Trimming took off 5 bases at V and 8 bases at J, with 10 bases between the two ends. CDR3 length: 12 residues. In nucleotides, the CDR3 is TGTGCCAGCAGTAAGGCTAGCGATGAGCAGTTCTTC. It encodes CASSKASDEQFF.

V and J are TRBV13 and TRBJ2-7, with D possibly being TRBD1 (5 bases). The germline V gene has CDR1 PRHDT and CDR2 FYEKMQ (reference sequence). V lost 2 bases and J 3 bases, leaving 11 bases between the germline ends. This CDR3 is 14 amino acids long. Here the CDR3 DNA reads TGTGCCAGCAGCTTATACCGCAGGGACTACGAGCAGTACTTC. Its protein is CASSLYRRDYEQYF.

The table lists this clonotype with many counts. The genes are TRBV12-3 or TRBV12-4 and TRBJ1-3; a possible D gene is TRBD1 (5 bases). The CDR3 covers 14 residues. V lost 6 bases and J 6 bases, leaving 15 bases between the germline ends. The CDR3 loop reads CASRSPGFINTIYF. The CDR3 nucleotides read TGTGCCAGCAGGTCCCCAGGGTTTATAAACACCATATATTTT.

The chain carries TRBV24-1 and TRBJ2-5; the D is unclear. The CDR3 contains 14 residues. The V and J ends lost 6 bases and 5 bases respectively, with 15 bases between them. Per the germline V gene, CDR1 is KGHDR and CDR2 is SFDVKD. Here the CDR3 reads CATSKGSGRETQYF. The CDR3 bases are TGTGCCACCAGTAAAGGCTCGGGCCGGGAGACCCAGTACTTC.

This clonotype was recorded many times. The rearrangement links TRBV20-1 to TRBJ1-5; D is undetermined. The CDR3 runs to 14 residues. In germline, CDR1 is DFQATT, CDR2 SNEGSKA (reference sequence). Trimming took off 5 bases at V and 0 bases at J, with 11 bases between the two ends. CDR3 in amino acids: CSALTEFSNQPQHF. CDR3 bases: TGCAGTGCTTTGACCGAATTTAGCAATCAGCCCCAGCATTTT.

This clonotype appeared many times. The chain links TRBV9 to TRBJ2-3; possibly TRBD2 for D (7 bases). CDR1 and CDR2 (germline): SGDLS, YYNGEE. Trimming took off 0 bases at V and 6 bases at J, with 20 bases between the two ends. CDR3 size: 17 residues. The CDR3 nucleotides are TGTGCCAGCAGCGTAGCGGGAGGACGGCAGGGGCACGATACGCAGTATTTT. This gives the protein CASSVAGGRQGHDTQYF.

Points on this clonotype: A much more abundant neighbour one base away suggests this may be a read error. This chain uses TRBV6-1 with TRBJ1-2; a weak D match, TRBD1 (6 bases). CDR3 length equals 12 residues. Germline CDR1 reads MNHNS; CDR2 reads SASEGT. The V end was cut by 6 bases, the J end by 10 bases, with 15 bases between. CDR3 loop: CASSPGARDYTF. Here the CDR3 DNA reads TGTGCCAGCAGCCCGGGGGCTCGCGACTACACCTTC.

This rearrangement joins TRBV6-1 to TRBJ2-7; 9 positions agree with TRBD1. The junction had 8 bases not matched to a gene; V was cut back by 6 bases and J by 5 bases. This CDR3 contains 14 residues. In germline, CDR1 is MNHNS, CDR2 SASEGT. CDR3 in DNA: TGTGCCAGCAGCCGCGGGACAGGGTTGAACGAGCAGTACTTC. This encodes CASSRGTGLNEQYF.

The rearrangement joins TRBV28 to TRBJ2-2; TRBD2 aligns across 14 bases. Germline V CDR1 and CDR2: MDHEN, SYDVKM. There are 19 residues in the CDR3. Trimming at V came to 6 bases and at J to 4 bases, leaving 13 bases not matched to a gene. CDR3 residues: CASSLAGTSGSEVTGELFF. In nucleotides, the CDR3 is TGTGCCAGCAGCTTAGCCGGGACTAGCGGGAGTGAGGTCACCGGGGAGCTGTTTTTT.

This clonotype was detected ten times or more. The rearrangement links TRBV4-1 to TRBJ1-2; 7 bases fit TRBD1. Trimming cost V 1 base and J 0 bases; bases outside gene matches: 11. This CDR3 has 18 amino acids. Germline CDR1 and CDR2: MGHRA and YSYEKL. The CDR3: CASSQGGRGLVANYGYTF. In DNA form, the CDR3 reads TGCGCCAGCAGCCAAGGGGGCAGGGGGTTAGTAGCTAACTATGGCTACACCTTC.

This clonotype was recorded many times. This chain uses TRBV18 with TRBJ2-7, with D hard to call. The CDR3 runs to 13 residues. Trimming cost V 0 bases and J 0 bases, with 3 bases left between them. Germline lookup yields CDR1 KGHSH and CDR2 LQKENI. This chain's CDR3 is CASSPPASYEQYF. The CDR3 DNA is TGTGCCAGCTCACCACCGGCCTCCTACGAGCAGTACTTC.

This clonotype was counted many times. V gene TRBV2 combines with J gene TRBJ2-7; possibly TRBD2 for D (6 bases). Germline lookup yields CDR1 SNHLY and CDR2 FYNNEI. V gave up 11 bases and J gave up 0 bases, with 11 bases separating them. The CDR3 has 12 amino acids. The CDR3 here is CAGGTHSYEQYF. The CDR3 DNA sequence: TGTGCCGGGGGGACCCACTCCTACGAGCAGTACTTC.

This clonotype showed up just a few times. The gene calls are TRBV30 and TRBJ2-1, with 7 bases lining up with TRBD2. Germline-derived CDR1 and CDR2 are GTSNPN and SVGIG (reference sequence). The ends lost 1 base at V and 4 bases at J; junction bases unmatched: 13. The length of the CDR3 is 17 residues. The chain's CDR3 is CAWSGRGEGLAYNEQFF. CDR3 in DNA: TGTGCCTGGAGTGGACGGGGGGAAGGGTTGGCGTACAATGAGCAGTTCTTC.

This clonotype occurred many times. This chain links TRBV2 with TRBJ1-2; the D gene is possibly TRBD1 (6 bases). The CDR3 contains 15 residues. V lost 5 bases and J 5 bases, leaving 18 bases between the germline ends. Germline-derived CDR1 and CDR2 are SNHLY and FYNNEI. CDR3 coding DNA: TGTGCCAGCAGTATGGGACACCTGATTCGTTATGGCTACACCTTC. Translated: CASSMGHLIRYGYTF.